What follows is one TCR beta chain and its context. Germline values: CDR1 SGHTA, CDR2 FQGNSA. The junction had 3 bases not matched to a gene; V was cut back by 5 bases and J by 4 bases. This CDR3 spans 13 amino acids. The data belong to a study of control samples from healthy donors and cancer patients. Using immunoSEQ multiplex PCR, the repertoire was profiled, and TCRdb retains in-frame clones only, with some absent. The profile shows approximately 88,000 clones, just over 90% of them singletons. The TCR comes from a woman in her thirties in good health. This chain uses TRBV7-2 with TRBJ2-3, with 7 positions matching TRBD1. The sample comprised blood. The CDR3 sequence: CASSQTGPDTQYF. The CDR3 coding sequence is TGTGCCAGCAGCCAGACAGGGCCAGATACGCAGTATTTT. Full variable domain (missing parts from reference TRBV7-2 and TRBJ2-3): GAGVSQSPSNKVTEKGKDVELRCDPISGHTALYWYRQSLGQGLEFLIYFQGNSAPDKSGLPSDRFSAERTGGSVSTLTIQRTQQEDSAVYLCASSQTGPDTQYFGPGTRLTVL.